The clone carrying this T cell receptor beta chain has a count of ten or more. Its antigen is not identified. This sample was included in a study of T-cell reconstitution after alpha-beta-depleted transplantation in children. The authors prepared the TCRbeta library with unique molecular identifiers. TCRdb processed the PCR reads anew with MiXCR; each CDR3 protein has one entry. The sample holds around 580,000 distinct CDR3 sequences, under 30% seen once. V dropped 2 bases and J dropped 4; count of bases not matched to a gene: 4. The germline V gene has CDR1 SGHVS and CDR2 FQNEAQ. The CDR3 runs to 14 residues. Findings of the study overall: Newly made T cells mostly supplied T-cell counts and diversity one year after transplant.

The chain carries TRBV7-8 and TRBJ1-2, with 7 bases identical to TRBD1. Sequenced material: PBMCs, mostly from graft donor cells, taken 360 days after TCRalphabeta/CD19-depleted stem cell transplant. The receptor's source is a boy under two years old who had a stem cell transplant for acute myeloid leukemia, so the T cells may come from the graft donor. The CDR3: CASSLTGTAYGYTF. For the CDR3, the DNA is TGTGCCAGCAGCTTAACTGGGACAGCCTATGGCTACACCTTC.